This passage covers 10 T cell receptor beta chains from one sample sequenced in a study of blood T cells in healthy people across ages (dated by TCRdb to 2015 to 2017). To prepare the library, 5' RACE was applied. Sequencing took place on an Illumina HiSeq 2500. A second PCR of roughly 6 to 11 cycles was run with a J-beta primer mix and a sample-barcoded 5' primer. The public reads were reanalyzed by TCRdb: fastp trimming at Q25, MiXCR alignment, in-frame beta chains only. When rows share a CDR3 protein, they turn into one entry using the most common DNA and genes. Present in this sample are roughly 1,100,000 distinct CDR3 sequences, about 25% of which were seen just once. The top ten hold around 0.75% of the sample. These data are also associated with another study on T cells of mothers and their children.

Sequenced sample: blood. The receptors were sampled from a girl aged 2-15 years in good health.

The chain couples TRBV12-3 or TRBV12-4 to TRBJ2-5, with 11 bases lining up with TRBD2. The CDR3 extends over 17 amino acids. The J segment lost 4 bases and the V segment lost 6 bases, leaving 13 bases of the junction unmatched. In DNA form, the CDR3 reads TGTGCCAGCAGCCCCTACTTAGCGGGGGGGCCTGGAGAGACCCAGTACTTC. Translating it yields CASSPYLAGGPGETQYF.

A few counts support this clonotype. V usage is TRBV27 and J usage is TRBJ2-2; D is perhaps TRBD2 (6 bases). Germline V lookup: CDR1 MNHEY, CDR2 SMNVEV (reference sequence). V lost 2 bases to trimming and J lost 6 bases, with 13 bases between them. CDR3 length: 15 residues. CDR3 residues: CASSLGGADAGELFF. The CDR3 nucleotides read TGTGCCAGCAGTTTAGGCGGGGCGGATGCCGGGGAGCTGTTTTTT.

This clonotype showed up just a few times. The V call is TRBV14, the J call TRBJ2-1; D is tentatively TRBD1 or TRBD2 (5 bases each). Germline V gene data show CDR1 as SGHDN and CDR2 as FVKESK. The germline V and J ends were trimmed by 1 base and 5 bases, with 6 bases remaining between them. The CDR3 has 13 amino acids. In DNA, the CDR3 is TGTGCCAGCAGCCAAGGGGGGAACAATGAGCAGTTCTTC. Translated: CASSQGGNNEQFF.

The V call is TRBV6-2 or TRBV6-3, the J call TRBJ2-7; 7 nucleotides agree with TRBD1. With V trimmed by 8 bases and J by 5 bases, 12 bases remained unmatched. This CDR3 has 14 amino acids. Germline CDR1 reads MNHEY; CDR2 reads SVGEGT. The CDR3 is CASQAQGFVDEQYF. CDR3 in DNA: TGTGCCAGCCAAGCACAGGGGTTTGTCGACGAGCAGTACTTC.

The rearrangement joins TRBV12-3 or TRBV12-4 to TRBJ2-1, with 8 bases that match TRBD2. The CDR3 totals 14 residues. The junction had 7 bases not matched to a gene; V was cut back by 6 bases and J by 6 bases. The DNA of the CDR3 is TGTGCCAGCAGCGGGGGGGCGAGAGCCAATGAGCAGTTCTTC. It translates to CASSGGARANEQFF.

This clonotype was counted between two and nine times. The CDR3 loop reads CASNRGTGGTMGTEAFF. The CDR3 nucleotides are TGTGCCAGCAACAGAGGAACAGGGGGTACTATGGGGACTGAAGCTTTCTTT. This sequence joins TRBV6-1 and TRBJ1-1; TRBD1 agrees at 8 bases. This CDR3 contains 17 residues. Trimming at V came to 7 bases and at J to 5 bases, leaving 18 bases not matched to a gene. Germline V CDR1 and CDR2: MNHNS, SASEGT.

This clonotype has a handful of counts. V is TRBV9 and J is TRBJ2-2, with D tentatively TRBD2 (6 bases). The germline CDR1 and CDR2 sequences are SGDLS and YYNGEE. V lost 8 bases to trimming and J lost 3 bases, with 11 bases between them. The CDR3 spans 13 residues. DNA for the CDR3: TGTGCCAGTCTAGCGAGAGACACCGGGGAGCTGTTTTTT. Encoded protein: CASLARDTGELFF.

In this sample, this clonotype turned up many times. J is TRBJ1-1 and V is TRBV5-1; 8 positions agree with TRBD1. The CDR3 length is 14 residues. The trim removed 4 bases at V and 4 bases at J, leaving 6 bases unmatched. CDR1 and CDR2 (germline): SGHRS, YFSETQ. The CDR3 nucleotides read TGCGCCAGCAGCCTCGGACAGGGAAGCACTGAAGCTTTCTTT. This sequence encodes CASSLGQGSTEAFF.

This chain connects TRBV7-2 to TRBJ2-5; the D gene could be TRBD1 or TRBD2 (5 bases each). Looked up from germline, CDR1 is SGHTA and CDR2 is FQGNSA. This CDR3 region has 15 residues. Deletions cut 2 bases from V and 2 bases from J, with 12 bases between. In DNA form, the CDR3 reads TGTGCCAGCAGCTTATTTGGGGGACCTCAAGAGACCCAGTACTTC. This codes for CASSLFGGPQETQYF.

The chain recombines TRBV29-1 with TRBJ2-3; 9 bases align to TRBD2. Germline assignment: CDR1 SQVTM and CDR2 ANQGSEA. Trimming cost V 8 bases and J 8 bases; bases outside gene matches: 14. The CDR3 has 14 amino acids. The CDR3, as DNA: TGCAGCCTCAGGACTAGCGTGATGTCTGGTACGCAGTATTTT. Protein sequence: CSLRTSVMSGTQYF.